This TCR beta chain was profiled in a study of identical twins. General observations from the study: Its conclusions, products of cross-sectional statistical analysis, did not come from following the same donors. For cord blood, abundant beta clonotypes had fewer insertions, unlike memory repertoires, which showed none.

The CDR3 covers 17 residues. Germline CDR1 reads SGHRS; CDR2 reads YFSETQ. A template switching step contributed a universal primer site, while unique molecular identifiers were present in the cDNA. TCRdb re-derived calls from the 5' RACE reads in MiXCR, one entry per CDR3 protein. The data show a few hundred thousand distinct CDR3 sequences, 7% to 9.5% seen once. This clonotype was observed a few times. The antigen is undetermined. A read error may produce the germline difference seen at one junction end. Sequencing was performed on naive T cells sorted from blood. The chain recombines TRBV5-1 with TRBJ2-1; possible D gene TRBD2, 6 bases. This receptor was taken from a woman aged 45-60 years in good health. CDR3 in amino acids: CASSSGLHRDFYSEQFF. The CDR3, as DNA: TGCGCCAGCAGCTCCGGACTCCACCGGGACTTCTACAGTGAGCAGTTCTTC.